This entry concerns a single TCR beta chain. As yet, its antigen is unknown. There were TCR beta CDR3 regions amplified from RNA transcripts. HTBI primers drove first-round RT-PCR of the TCR CDR3. One entry per CDR3 protein results from TCRdb running MiXCR on the multiplex PCR reads. The sample has about 610,000 distinct CDR3 sequences, roughly a sixth seen once. The study based diagnoses on clinical symptoms, serum thyroxine and TRAb, thyroid ultrasound and orbital computed tomography. In germline, CDR1 is SNHLY, CDR2 FYNNEI. The CDR3 length is 15 residues. The J segment lost 4 bases and the V segment lost 5 bases, leaving 7 bases of the junction unmatched. This specimen comes from a study of T cells in Graves' hyperthyroidism and ophthalmopathy. Overall study context: Peripheral blood was acquired at first diagnosis, ahead of any therapy whatsoever.

General observations from the study: Stable hyperthyroidism and ophthalmopathy were separated using 13 V-J signatures. Most expanded thyroid clonotypes above 0.001 also appeared in blood.

The gene calls are TRBV2 and TRBJ2-7, with 11 bases aligning to TRBD1. The specimen was blood. The sequence was collected from a woman aged 40 to 50 with Graves' ophthalmopathy. The CDR3: CASSSGTGGDYEQYF. CDR3 DNA sequence: TGTGCCAGCAGTTCCGGGACAGGGGGAGATTACGAGCAGTACTTC.